This is a list of T cell receptor beta chains from one sample in a study of blood T cell repertoires in COVID-19. This table comes from immunoSEQ multiplex PCR, and its TCRdb copy is limited to in-frame clones, with some not included. The data hold approximately 250,000 clones, with 70% to 85% observed a single time. Source material: peripheral blood. These receptors were taken from a woman between 40 and 55 years old who had recovered from COVID-19. The CDR3 runs from the conserved cysteine through the conserved F or W. Fields, in order: CDR3 length, J gene, clone size, V gene, CDR3 protein. Rows may omit the clone size; those that give it use once, few, many or a size class.

len: 15
j_gene: TRBJ1-1
abundance: -
v_gene: TRBV18
CDR3aa: CASSPVTTGNTEAFF

len: 16
j_gene: TRBJ2-7
abundance: -
v_gene: TRBV28
CDR3aa: CASSTAGGPSSYEQYF

len: 14
j_gene: TRBJ1-5
abundance: few
v_gene: TRBV2
CDR3aa: CASSDRDSNQPQHF

len: 17
j_gene: TRBJ1-5
abundance: -
v_gene: TRBV30
CDR3aa: CAWSLGRGYRGSQPQHF

len: 12
j_gene: TRBJ1-2
abundance: -
v_gene: TRBV4-2
CDR3aa: CASGDNRYGYTF

len: 18
j_gene: TRBJ1-3
abundance: -
v_gene: TRBV21-1
CDR3aa: CASNPDRVYGVSGNTIYF

len: 12
j_gene: TRBJ2-7
abundance: -
v_gene: TRBV11-2
CDR3aa: CASSPTGDEQYF

len: 13
j_gene: TRBJ1-4
abundance: -
v_gene: TRBV13
CDR3aa: CASSLFRNEKLFF

len: 14
j_gene: TRBJ2-7
abundance: -
v_gene: TRBV6-5
CDR3aa: CASSPARGAHEQYF

len: 12
j_gene: TRBJ2-7
abundance: -
v_gene: TRBV5-6
CDR3aa: CASSFGGYEQYF

len: 14
j_gene: TRBJ1-2
abundance: -
v_gene: TRBV3-1/TRBV3-2
CDR3aa: CASTPGQVNYGYTF

len: 13
j_gene: TRBJ1-5
abundance: -
v_gene: TRBV19
CDR3aa: CASSIRGNQPQHF

len: 16
j_gene: TRBJ2-3
abundance: -
v_gene: TRBV10-3
CDR3aa: CAISPLPGTILDTQYF

len: 13
j_gene: TRBJ1-3
abundance: -
v_gene: TRBV5-1
CDR3aa: CASRSGVEGTIYF

len: 16
j_gene: TRBJ1-1
abundance: -
v_gene: TRBV5-1
CDR3aa: CASSLAGRTGDTEAFF

len: 15
j_gene: TRBJ2-7
abundance: -
v_gene: TRBV7-2
CDR3aa: CASSLGRQGAGEQYF

len: 16
j_gene: TRBJ2-3
abundance: -
v_gene: TRBV7-9
CDR3aa: CASSLATLTLMDTQYF

len: 14
j_gene: TRBJ2-7
abundance: -
v_gene: TRBV7-9
CDR3aa: CASSQGTGESEQYF

len: 15
j_gene: TRBJ1-2
abundance: -
v_gene: TRBV7-9
CDR3aa: CASRPRFRGLGGYTF

len: 16
j_gene: TRBJ1-4
abundance: once
v_gene: TRBV9
CDR3aa: CASSVDAGLSNEKLFF